The clone carrying this TCR beta chain was seen a handful of times. Its cognate antigen is unknown. The sample comes from a study of OX40 agonist ivuxolimab in advanced cancers. Across the study: The dose-escalation cohort was approximately 80% male, with a mean age of around 60 years, ranging about 23 to 80. General observations from the study: Among the least clonally expanded were partial responders at 0.1-3.0 mg/kg. Averaged across samples, CD8+ T cells carried more expanded clones than CD4+ did.

The germline CDR1 and CDR2 sequences are SEHNR and FQNEAQ (reference sequence). V lost 5 bases, J lost 5 bases, and 18 bases lay in between. The CDR3 runs 15 residues. Clones were read by immunoSEQ multiplex PCR, and TCRdb kept only the in-frame ones, dropping some. The sample has some 70,000 clones; around 90% are singletons. The chain employs TRBV7-9 and TRBJ2-5; D is perhaps TRBD1 (8 bases). This receptor was taken from an adult with an advanced solid tumor such as melanoma, head and neck, liver or kidney cancer. The source material was CD4+ or CD8+ T cells sorted from blood, sampled in a trial of the OX40 agonist ivuxolimab. The CDR3 loop reads CASSQATGGVETQYF. DNA of the CDR3: TGTGCCAGCAGCCAAGCCACAGGGGGGGTCGAGACCCAGTACTTC.